These 27 T cell receptor beta chains came from one sample sequenced in a study of human T cells and chemical hapten exposure. The time point denotes: pre-sensitization, week 0. Noted treatment: therapeutic diphenylcyclopropenone sensitization with weekly scalp DPC. TCRdb re-called the RACE reads with MiXCR, one entry per CDR3 protein. The sample includes about 70,000 distinct CDR3 sequences, 9.5% to 13% seen only once; the top ten take 5% to 5.5%. The specimen comprised whole blood, sampled in connection with sensitization to the hapten diphenylcyclopropenone (DPC). Every receptor here comes from a woman aged 45-65 years with alopecia areata. Some clones in this sample may be carry-over from other donors' samples.

There are a few counts of this clonotype. The chain employs TRBV28 and TRBJ2-1, with 9 bases lining up with TRBD2. Germline V lookup: CDR1 MDHEN, CDR2 SYDVKM. The CDR3 length is 16 residues. V was pared by 3 bases and J by 4 bases, with 7 bases of the junction left unmatched. DNA for the CDR3: TGTGCCAGCAGTTTCATAGGGACTAGCCTTTACAATGAGCAGTTCTTC. This codes for CASSFIGTSLYNEQFF.

The V and J genes are TRBV9 and TRBJ2-3; D possibly corresponds to TRBD1 (5 bases). V was trimmed by 0 bases and J by 2 bases, leaving 7 bases between them. The germline gives CDR1 SGDLS, CDR2 YYNGEE. The CDR3 has 14 amino acids. The CDR3 sequence: CASSVAGITDTQYF. DNA for the CDR3: TGTGCCAGCAGCGTAGCAGGGATCACAGATACGCAGTATTTT.

The J gene is TRBJ1-1, the V gene TRBV3-1, with 10 bases that match TRBD1. Trimming at V came to 7 bases and at J to 5 bases, leaving 4 bases not matched to a gene. Germline V gene sequence: CDR1 LGHDT, CDR2 YNNKEL (reference sequence). The length of the CDR3 is 13 residues. The DNA of the CDR3 is TGTGCCAGCAAGGGACAGGGGAAGACTGAAGCTTTCTTT. Protein product: CASKGQGKTEAFF. The variable domain in full, with the rest retrieved from reference TRBV3-1 and TRBJ1-1, is DTAVSQTPKYLVTQMGNDKSIKCEQNLGHDTMYWYKQDSKKFLKIMFSYNNKELIINETVPNRFSPKSPDKAHLNLHINSLELGDSAVYFCASKGQGKTEAFFGQGTRLTVV.

The CDR3 loop is CASSVSGTRGNEQFF. CDR3 coding DNA: TGTGCCAGCAGCGTATCCGGGACTAGAGGCAATGAGCAGTTCTTC. The gene calls are TRBV7-8 and TRBJ2-1, with 8 bases lining up with TRBD2. The J segment lost 6 bases and the V segment lost 5 bases, leaving 9 bases of the junction unmatched. Germline assignment: CDR1 SGHVS and CDR2 FQNEAQ. This CDR3 region has 15 residues.

The CDR3 loop is CASSLRPSGIRQYF. The CDR3 DNA sequence: TGTGCCAGCAGTTTAAGGCCTAGCGGGATAAGGCAGTACTTC. The chain carries TRBV28 and TRBJ2-7; 9 bases align to TRBD2. The J segment lost 9 bases and the V segment lost 2 bases, leaving 8 bases of the junction unmatched. There are 14 residues in the CDR3. The V gene's germline CDR1 is MDHEN and CDR2 SYDVKM.

This clonotype has only a few counts. V usage is TRBV6-5 and J usage is TRBJ1-1, with 8 bases lining up with TRBD1. The CDR3 is 14 amino acids. Trimming took 1 base from V and 5 from J; bases not matched to a gene: 3. The germline V gene encodes CDR1 MNHEY and CDR2 SVGAGI. The chain's CDR3 is CASSYFGTGTEAFF. CDR3 nucleotides: TGTGCCAGCAGTTACTTCGGGACAGGAACTGAAGCTTTCTTT.

This clonotype was seen ten or more times. V usage is TRBV14 and J usage is TRBJ1-1; D gene uncertain. In germline, CDR1 is SGHDN, CDR2 FVKESK. There are 15 residues in the CDR3. Trimming removed 2 bases at V and 2 bases at J, with 12 bases between. The CDR3 region is CASSQWAGGNTEAFF. For the CDR3, the DNA is TGTGCCAGCAGCCAATGGGCCGGAGGAAACACTGAAGCTTTCTTT.

Ten or more counts support this clonotype. The chain combines TRBV9 with TRBJ2-3; 9 bases fit TRBD2. From germline, CDR1 is SGDLS and CDR2 YYNGEE. J gave up 0 bases and V 0 bases, and 2 bases lay outside the gene matches. The CDR3 length is 16 residues. This CDR3 reads CASSVGAGGSTDTQYF. CDR3 in DNA: TGTGCCAGCAGCGTAGGGGCGGGAGGGAGCACAGATACGCAGTATTTT. Drawing the rest from reference TRBV9 and TRBJ2-3, the complete variable domain is DSGVTQTPKHLITATGQRVTLRCSPRSGDLSVYWYQQSLDQGLQFLIQYYNGEERAKGNILERFSAQQFPDLHSELNLSSLELGDSALYFCASSVGAGGSTDTQYFGPGTRLTVL.

This clonotype was recorded many times. The J gene is TRBJ2-1, the V gene TRBV2, with D unclear. In germline, CDR1 is SNHLY, CDR2 FYNNEI. The CDR3 length is 12 residues. V was pared by 7 bases and J by 6 bases, with 10 bases between. CDR3 sequence reads: CASMKQSNEQFF. For the CDR3, the DNA is TGTGCCAGCATGAAACAAAGCAATGAGCAGTTCTTC.

The genes are TRBV18 and TRBJ2-1, with 10 bases fitting TRBD2. CDR1 is KGHSH, CDR2 LQKENI, per germline. The CDR3 is made up of 16 amino acids. The junction had 5 bases not matched to a gene; V was cut back by 1 base and J by 5 bases. The CDR3 loop reads CASSPLSGRADNEQFF. In nucleotides, the CDR3 is TGTGCCAGCTCACCACTGAGCGGGAGGGCCGACAATGAGCAGTTCTTC.

This clonotype was detected many times. The chain couples TRBV27 to TRBJ1-5; 7 nucleotides align to TRBD1. The CDR3 is 14 amino acids. Trimming removed 5 bases from V and 4 bases from J; junction bases left unmatched: 5. In germline, CDR1 is MNHEY, CDR2 SMNVEV (reference sequence). This CDR3 is CASSNTGQNQPQHF. The DNA of the CDR3 is TGTGCCAGCAGTAACACGGGACAGAATCAGCCCCAGCATTTT.

At least ten counts were recorded for this clonotype. The chain joins TRBV7-9 to TRBJ2-3; TRBD2 matches at 13 bases. This CDR3 is 15 amino acids long. In germline, CDR1 is SEHNR, CDR2 FQNEAQ (reference sequence). J was trimmed by 3 bases and V by 4 bases; bases with no gene match: 1. The chain's CDR3 is CASSWGLAGTDTQYF. The CDR3 region has the DNA TGTGCCAGCAGCTGGGGACTAGCGGGGACAGATACGCAGTATTTT.

This clonotype was observed many times. The genes are TRBV18 and TRBJ2-2, with 13 positions matching TRBD2. The CDR3 has 19 residues. The J segment lost 7 bases and the V segment lost 5 bases, leaving 16 bases of the junction unmatched. The germline gives CDR1 KGHSH, CDR2 LQKENI. The chain's CDR3 is CASSRLAGGTQTSVGELFF. DNA of the CDR3: TGTGCCAGCTCAAGACTAGCGGGAGGTACACAAACCTCCGTCGGGGAGCTGTTTTTT.

There are many counts of this clonotype. This chain uses TRBV20-1 with TRBJ2-7, with D hard to call. Germline CDR1 is DFQATT and CDR2 is SNEGSKA (reference sequence). The ends were cut back, 2 bases at V and 4 bases at J, with 18 bases in the middle. The CDR3 spans 15 residues. CDR3 protein: CSARFREEMGYEQYF. CDR3 sequence (DNA): TGCAGTGCTAGATTTAGGGAAGAGATGGGGTACGAGCAGTACTTC.

This clonotype showed up many times. This chain connects TRBV6-1 to TRBJ2-7, with D hard to call. The CDR3 sequence is 14 residues long. Looked up from germline, CDR1 is MNHNS and CDR2 is SASEGT. The V end lost 6 bases, the J end lost 1 base, and 13 bases lay between the germline ends. The CDR3 bases are TGTGCCAGCAGCTCCCTACCCTCGTCCTACGAGCAGTACTTC. The encoded protein is CASSSLPSSYEQYF.

This clonotype was found a few times. V usage is TRBV7-2 and J usage is TRBJ2-1; 11 bases are a match to TRBD1. Germline V gene sequence: CDR1 SGHTA, CDR2 FQGNSA. Trimming at V came to 4 bases and at J to 4 bases, leaving 6 bases not matched to a gene. This CDR3 is 16 amino acids long. The DNA of the CDR3 is TGTGCCAGCAGCTCATCCCGGGACAGGGGGTACAATGAGCAGTTCTTC. Its translation is CASSSSRDRGYNEQFF.

The rearrangement links TRBV7-3 to TRBJ1-1; no firm D call. This CDR3 has 14 residues. V was shortened by 5 bases and J by 1 base, with 11 bases between the two germline ends. Germline assignment: CDR1 SGHTA and CDR2 FQGTGA. CDR3 protein: CASSLILTNTEAFF. Here the CDR3 DNA reads TGTGCCAGCAGCCTCATTTTGACGAACACTGAAGCTTTCTTT.

The CDR3 spells CASSVEASPNYEQYF. The CDR3 DNA is TGTGCCAGCAGCGTAGAGGCTAGTCCAAACTACGAGCAGTACTTC. This chain links TRBV9 with TRBJ2-7; D unresolved. V lost 0 bases and J lost 3, with 13 bases in between. The germline CDR1 and CDR2 sequences are SGDLS and YYNGEE. CDR3 length equals 15 residues.

This clonotype was detected a few times. The V and J genes are TRBV3-1 and TRBJ1-6; a weak D match, TRBD1 (5 bases). The germline CDR1 and CDR2 sequences are LGHDT and YNNKEL (reference sequence). The CDR3 length is 15 residues. V was pared by 0 bases and J by 6 bases, with 9 bases between. The CDR3 reads CASSQERGANSPLHF. The CDR3 DNA follows: TGTGCCAGCAGCCAAGAGAGGGGCGCTAATTCACCCCTCCACTTT.

This clonotype has just a few counts. The chain joins TRBV28 to TRBJ1-5; 7 bases agree with TRBD1. CDR3 length: 16 amino acids. Germline V gene lookup returns CDR1 MDHEN and CDR2 SYDVKM. V was clipped by 2 bases and J by 3 bases; unmatched bases: 7. The CDR3 sequence is CASSLAPGQSNQPQHF. DNA of the CDR3: TGTGCCAGCAGTTTAGCCCCGGGACAGTCCAATCAGCCCCAGCATTTT.

The chain couples TRBV5-1 to TRBJ2-2; D tentatively fits TRBD1 or TRBD2 (6 bases each). The CDR3 covers 14 residues. CDR1 is SGHRS and CDR2 is YFSETQ in the germline V gene. V lost 7 bases to trimming and J lost 3 bases, with 13 bases between them. The CDR3 here is CASEGGSDTGELFF. The CDR3 DNA reads TGCGCCAGCGAGGGGGGAAGCGACACCGGGGAGCTGTTTTTT.

This clonotype was detected a few times. The chain couples TRBV5-1 to TRBJ2-1; TRBD2 aligns across 9 bases. The CDR3 is made up of 15 amino acids. After removal of 5 bases from V and 2 bases from J, the junction contained 5 bases not matched to a gene. Germline V gene sequence: CDR1 SGHRS, CDR2 YFSETQ. DNA of the CDR3: TGCGCCAGCAGAACTAGCGGGTCCACCTACAATGAGCAGTTCTTC. It translates to CASRTSGSTYNEQFF.

In this sample, this clonotype turned up many times. The rearrangement joins TRBV18 to TRBJ2-1, with 10 bases that match TRBD2. This CDR3 is 15 amino acids long. V lost 8 bases, J lost 2 bases, and 6 bases stayed unmatched. Per the germline V gene, CDR1 is KGHSH and CDR2 is LQKENI. The CDR3: CASIPSGGTYNEQFF. In DNA, the CDR3 is TGTGCCAGCATACCTAGCGGGGGCACCTACAATGAGCAGTTCTTC.

This clonotype was counted at least ten times. The gene calls are TRBV29-1 and TRBJ2-7; possible D gene TRBD1, 6 bases. Germline V gene sequence: CDR1 SQVTM, CDR2 ANQGSEA. The CDR3 covers 13 residues. The V end lost 4 bases, the J end lost 2 bases, and 12 bases lay between the germline ends. DNA of the CDR3: TGCAGCGTTGTTCGGGGACAAACCTACGAGCAGTACTTC. Its protein is CSVVRGQTYEQYF.

The rearrangement joins TRBV19 to TRBJ1-5, with 10 bases matching TRBD1. This CDR3 contains 16 residues. Germline CDR1 and CDR2: LNHDA and SQIVND (reference sequence). V shed 8 bases, J shed 4 bases, and the junction held 11 bases outside the gene matches. The CDR3 coding sequence is TGTGCCAGTTCGGGACAGGGGAGCTTTGGGAATCAGCCCCAGCATTTT. This gives the protein CASSGQGSFGNQPQHF.

The CDR3 nucleotides read TGTGCCAGCAGCCAAAAGGGACTAGCCGGCGAGCAGTACTTC. This encodes CASSQKGLAGEQYF. The V and J genes are TRBV11-2 and TRBJ2-7; 9 bases match TRBD2. The CDR3 spans 14 residues. Germline CDR1 and CDR2: SGHAT and FQNNGV. V dropped 5 bases and J dropped 6; count of bases not matched to a gene: 8.

This clonotype was seen at least ten times. The chain carries TRBV29-1 and TRBJ2-1; 9 bases match TRBD2. CDR3 length: 14 residues. Germline V gives CDR1 SQVTM, CDR2 ANQGSEA. The J segment lost 7 bases and the V segment lost 3 bases, leaving 7 bases of the junction unmatched. The CDR3, as DNA: TGCAGCGTTGAGGCTAGCGGGACTTCTAATGAGCAGTTCTTC. It yields the protein CSVEASGTSNEQFF.